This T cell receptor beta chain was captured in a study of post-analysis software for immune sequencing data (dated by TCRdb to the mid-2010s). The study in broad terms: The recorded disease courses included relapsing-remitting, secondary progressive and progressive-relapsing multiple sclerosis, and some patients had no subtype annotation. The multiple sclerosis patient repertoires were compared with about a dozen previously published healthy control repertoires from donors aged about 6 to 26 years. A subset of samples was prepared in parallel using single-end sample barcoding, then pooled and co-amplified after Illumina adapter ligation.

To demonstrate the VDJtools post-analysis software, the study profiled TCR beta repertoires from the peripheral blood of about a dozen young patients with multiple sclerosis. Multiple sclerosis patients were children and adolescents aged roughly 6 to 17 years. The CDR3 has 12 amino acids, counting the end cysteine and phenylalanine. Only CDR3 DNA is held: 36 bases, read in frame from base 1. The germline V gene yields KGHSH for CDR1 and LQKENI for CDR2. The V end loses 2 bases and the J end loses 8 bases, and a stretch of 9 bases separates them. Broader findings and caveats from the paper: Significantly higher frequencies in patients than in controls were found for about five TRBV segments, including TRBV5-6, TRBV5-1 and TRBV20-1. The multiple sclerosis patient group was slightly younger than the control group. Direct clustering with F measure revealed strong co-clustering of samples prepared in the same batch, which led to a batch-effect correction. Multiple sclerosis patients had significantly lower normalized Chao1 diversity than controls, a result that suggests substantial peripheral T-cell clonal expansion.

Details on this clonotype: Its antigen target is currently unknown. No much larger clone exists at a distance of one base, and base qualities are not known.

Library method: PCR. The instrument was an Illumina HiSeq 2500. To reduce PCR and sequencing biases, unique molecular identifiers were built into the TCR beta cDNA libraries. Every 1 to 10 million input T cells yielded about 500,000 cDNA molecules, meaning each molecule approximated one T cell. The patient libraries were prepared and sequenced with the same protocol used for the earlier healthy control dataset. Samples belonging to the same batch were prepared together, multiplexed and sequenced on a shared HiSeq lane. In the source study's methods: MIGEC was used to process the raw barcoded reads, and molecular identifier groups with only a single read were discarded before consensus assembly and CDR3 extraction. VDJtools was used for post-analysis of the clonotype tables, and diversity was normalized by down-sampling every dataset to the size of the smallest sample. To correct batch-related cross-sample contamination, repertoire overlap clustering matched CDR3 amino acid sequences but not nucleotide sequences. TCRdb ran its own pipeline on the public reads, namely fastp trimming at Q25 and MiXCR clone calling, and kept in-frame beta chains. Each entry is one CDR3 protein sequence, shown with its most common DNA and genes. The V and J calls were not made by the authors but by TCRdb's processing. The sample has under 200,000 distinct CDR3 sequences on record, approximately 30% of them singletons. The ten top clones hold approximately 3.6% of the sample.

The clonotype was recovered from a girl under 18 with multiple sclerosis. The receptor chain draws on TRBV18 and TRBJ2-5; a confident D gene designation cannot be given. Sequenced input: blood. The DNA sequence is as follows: TGTGCCAGCTCACCAATGGCACCAACCCAGTACTTC. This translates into CASSPMAPTQYF.